This T cell receptor (beta chain) was captured in a study of T-cell memory formation after mild COVID-19. Study-wide background: TCR clusters mostly belonged to single donors.

Comments on this clonotype: Its antigen is currently unknown.

There are 17 residues in the CDR3. The V gene end was trimmed by 4 bases and the J gene end by 3 bases; junction bases not matched to a gene: 9. The germline V gene encodes CDR1 KGHDR and CDR2 SFDVKD. Whole-study findings and limits: Contracting clones, day 15 to 85, had balanced CD4/CD8, and later expanders favored CD4+. Pre-infection memory already had some responding clones, implying cross-reactive memory joined.

5'RACE, which relied on constant-segment primers, yielded TCR alpha and TCR beta cDNA libraries carrying sample barcodes and UMIs. TCRdb processed the 5' RACE reads anew with MiXCR; each CDR3 protein has one entry. There are approximately 560,000 distinct CDR3 sequences in the sample; 17% occur only once, and roughly 8% lies in the top ten. The chain employs TRBV24-1 and TRBJ2-1, with 9 bases identical to TRBD1. The sample consisted of PBMCs or a T cell subset sorted from them (not recorded which). This clonotype was sampled from an adult woman who had mild COVID-19 (a few samples of this study predate the infection). Cell type and time point are not known. CDR3: CATSEPPGQGIYNEQFF. In DNA form, the CDR3 reads TGTGCCACCAGTGAGCCACCGGGACAGGGTATCTACAATGAGCAGTTCTTC.